The rows below give T cell receptor beta chains drawn from one sample of a study of cytomegalovirus exposure and HLA in healthy donors. The data were produced by immunoSEQ multiplex PCR, yet TCRdb's version contains in-frame clones alone and is incomplete. Seen here are about 150,000 clones, 75% to 90% observed once, and the top ten hold 20% to 25%. The sequencing sample was made of PBMCs. Receptors were obtained from a man between 18 and 35 years old in good health and CMV-seropositive. CDR3s include the opening cysteine and the closing phenylalanine or tryptophan. Fields, in order: clone size, J gene, CDR3 length, V gene, CDR3 protein. Size is omitted from some rows. Given values are once, few, many or a class for expanded clones.

>NA|TRBJ2-7|11|TRBV20-1
CSALAVYEQYF
>few|TRBJ1-2|17|TRBV5-8
CASSYFPGQSKLYGYTF
>NA|TRBJ1-6|15|TRBV4-3
CASSQDDMGGSPLHF
>NA|TRBJ1-3|14|TRBV28
CASRPGLSGNTIYF
>NA|TRBJ2-2|18|TRBV14
CASSQVGQAFANTGELFF
>NA|TRBJ2-7|14|TRBV11-2
CASSLRQATYEQYF
>many|TRBJ1-5|14|TRBV7-9
CASSPGQVNQPQHF
>NA|TRBJ1-3|13|TRBV7-9
CASGRGSGNTIYF
>NA|TRBJ1-2|11|TRBV19
CASFGIIGYTF
>NA|TRBJ2-6|20|TRBV2
CASSGLEVRGQSNGANVLTF
>NA|TRBJ2-2|18|TRBV7-6
CASSLDRAGVPNTGELFF
>NA|TRBJ2-6|15|TRBV5-8
CASSLTSSGANVLTF
>NA|TRBJ1-1|16|TRBV5-6
CASSLDRDALVTEAFF
>NA|TRBJ1-5|15|TRBV6-1
CASSENVGSNQPQHF
>NA|TRBJ2-3|14|TRBV27
CASSVGAGTDTQYF
>NA|TRBJ1-4|16|TRBV15
CATSRDGRGRKEKLFF
>NA|TRBJ2-7|15|TRBV5-6
CASSFPGLAGHEQYF
>NA|TRBJ2-1|17|TRBV7-9
CASSGETSGRTYNEQFF
>NA|TRBJ2-2|16|TRBV6-5
CASSYSSVPNTGELFF
>NA|TRBJ2-2|14|TRBV19
CASKRGSRTGELFF
>NA|TRBJ2-7|14|TRBV7-2
CASSLWTGPYEQYF
>NA|TRBJ2-1|16|TRBV9
CASTTYDDRGSDEQFF
>NA|TRBJ2-3|15|TRBV9
CASSPSRGSTDTQYF
>NA|TRBJ2-3|12|TRBV5-1
CASSLYTDTQYF
>NA|TRBJ1-1|13|TRBV19
CASSITDDTEAFF
>few|TRBJ2-7|13|TRBV5-1
CASSRDYNVEQYF
>NA|TRBJ2-7|14|TRBV18
CASSPQEGSYEQYF
>NA|TRBJ1-1|14|TRBV5-4
CASSDTGGNTEAFF
>NA|TRBJ2-7|14|TRBV13
CASSLRTSSYEQYF